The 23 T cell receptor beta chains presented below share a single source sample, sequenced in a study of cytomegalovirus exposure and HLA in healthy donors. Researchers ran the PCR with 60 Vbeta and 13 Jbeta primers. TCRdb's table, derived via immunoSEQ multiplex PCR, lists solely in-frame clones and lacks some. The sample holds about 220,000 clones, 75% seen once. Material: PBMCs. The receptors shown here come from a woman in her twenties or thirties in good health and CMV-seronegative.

The CDR3 DNA reads as TGCGCCAGCAGCGGGGGGACAGGGGGCGGCTACGAGCAGTACTTC. Encoded protein: CASSGGTGGGYEQYF. The gene calls are TRBV5-1 and TRBJ2-7; 12 bases map to TRBD1. The junction had 5 bases not matched to a gene; V was cut back by 4 bases and J by 3 bases. The CDR3 covers 15 residues. CDR1 and CDR2 from the germline V gene are SGHRS and YFSETQ. The whole variable domain, remainder taken from reference TRBV5-1 and TRBJ2-7, is KAGVTQTPRYLIKTRGQQVTLSCSPISGHRSVSWYQQTPGQGLQFLFEYFSETQRNKGNFPGRFSGRQFSNSRSEMNVSTLELGDSALYLCASSGGTGGGYEQYFGPGTRLTVT.

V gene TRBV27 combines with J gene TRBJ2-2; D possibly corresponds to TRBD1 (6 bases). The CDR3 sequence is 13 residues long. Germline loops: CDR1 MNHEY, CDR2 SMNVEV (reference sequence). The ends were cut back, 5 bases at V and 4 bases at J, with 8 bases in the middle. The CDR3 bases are TGTGCCAGCAGTCGCAGGGGCACCGGGGAGCTGTTTTTT. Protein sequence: CASSRRGTGELFF.

The CDR3 nucleotides read TGTGCCAGCAGCCAAAAACAGGGGTTGAACACTGAAGCTTTCTTT. Amino acids: CASSQKQGLNTEAFF. The chain joins TRBV7-8 to TRBJ1-1, with 7 bases that match TRBD1. Trimming removed 5 bases from V and 0 bases from J; junction bases left unmatched: 6. Germline CDR1 reads SGHVS; CDR2 reads FQNEAQ. The CDR3 runs to 15 residues. Based on the CDR3 plus reference TRBV7-8 and TRBJ1-1, the full variable domain is GAGVSQSPRYKVAKRGQDVALRCDPISGHVSLFWYQQALGQGPEFLTYFQNEAQLDKSGLPSDRFFAERPEGSVSTLKIQRTQQEDSAVYLCASSQKQGLNTEAFFGQGTRLTVV.

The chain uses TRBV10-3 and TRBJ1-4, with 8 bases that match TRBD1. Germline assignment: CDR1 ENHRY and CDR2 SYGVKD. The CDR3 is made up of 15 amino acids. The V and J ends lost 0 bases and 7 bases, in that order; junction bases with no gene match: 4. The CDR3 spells CAISESDREGEKLFF. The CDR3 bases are TGTGCCATCAGTGAGTCGGACAGGGAGGGTGAAAAACTGTTTTTT.

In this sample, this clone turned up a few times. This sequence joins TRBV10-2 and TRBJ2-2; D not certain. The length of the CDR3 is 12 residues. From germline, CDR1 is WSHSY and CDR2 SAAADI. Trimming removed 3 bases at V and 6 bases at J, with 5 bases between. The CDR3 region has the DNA TGCGCCAGCAGTGACTCCGCCGGGGAGCTGTTTTTT. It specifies CASSDSAGELFF.

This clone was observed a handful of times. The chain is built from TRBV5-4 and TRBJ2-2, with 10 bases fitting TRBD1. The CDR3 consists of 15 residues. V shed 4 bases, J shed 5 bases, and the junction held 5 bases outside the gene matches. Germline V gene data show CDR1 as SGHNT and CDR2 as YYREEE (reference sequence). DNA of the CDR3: TGTGCCAGCAGCGCGGGACAGGGGATAACCGGGGAGCTGTTTTTT. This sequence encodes CASSAGQGITGELFF.

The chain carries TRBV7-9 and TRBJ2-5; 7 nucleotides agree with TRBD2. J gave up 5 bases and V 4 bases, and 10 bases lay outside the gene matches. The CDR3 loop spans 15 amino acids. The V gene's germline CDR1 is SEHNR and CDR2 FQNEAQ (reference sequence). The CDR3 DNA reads TGTGCCAGCAGCTCCTATTATGAGGGAGGGGAGACCCAGTACTTC. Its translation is CASSSYYEGGETQYF.

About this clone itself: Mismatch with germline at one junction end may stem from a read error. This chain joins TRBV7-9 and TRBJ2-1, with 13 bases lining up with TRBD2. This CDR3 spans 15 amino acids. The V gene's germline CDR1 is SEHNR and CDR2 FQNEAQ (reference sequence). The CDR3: CAGSFGTSGIGEQFF. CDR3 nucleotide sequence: TGTGCCGGCAGCTTCGGGACTAGCGGGATCGGTGAGCAGTTCTTC.

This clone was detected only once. CDR3: CASSLGLADTQYF. The DNA of the CDR3 is TGCGCCAGCAGCTTGGGACTAGCAGATACGCAGTATTTT. J is TRBJ2-3 and V is TRBV5-1; the D gene is possibly TRBD2 (6 bases). Germline CDR1 SGHRS, CDR2 YFSETQ. V was shortened by 0 bases and J by 4 bases, with 6 bases between the two germline ends. The CDR3 sequence is 13 residues long.

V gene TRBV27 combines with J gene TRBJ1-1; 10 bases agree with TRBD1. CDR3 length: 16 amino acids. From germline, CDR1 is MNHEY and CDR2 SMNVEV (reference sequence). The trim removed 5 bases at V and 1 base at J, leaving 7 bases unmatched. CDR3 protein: CASSNRQGATNTEAFF. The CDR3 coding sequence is TGTGCCAGCAGTAATCGACAGGGGGCGACGAACACTGAAGCTTTCTTT.

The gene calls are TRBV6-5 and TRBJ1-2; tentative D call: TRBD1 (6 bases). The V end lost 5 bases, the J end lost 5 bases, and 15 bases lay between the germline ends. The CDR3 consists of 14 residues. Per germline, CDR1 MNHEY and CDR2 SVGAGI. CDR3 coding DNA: TGTGCCAGCAGTGAACAGGGAGGGGCTTATGGCTACACCTTC. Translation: CASSEQGGAYGYTF.

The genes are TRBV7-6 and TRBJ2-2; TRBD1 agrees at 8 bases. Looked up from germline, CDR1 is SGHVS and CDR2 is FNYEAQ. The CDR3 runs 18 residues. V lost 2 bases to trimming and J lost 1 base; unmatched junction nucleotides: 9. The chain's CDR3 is CASSLQFWTGKNTGELFF. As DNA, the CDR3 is TGTGCCAGCAGCTTACAGTTTTGGACAGGGAAGAACACCGGGGAGCTGTTTTTT. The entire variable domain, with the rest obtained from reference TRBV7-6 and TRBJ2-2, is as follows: GAGVSQSPRYKVTKRGQDVALRCDPISGHVSLYWYRQALGQGPEFLTYFNYEAQQDKSGLPNDRFSAERPEGSISTLTIQRTEQRDSAMYRCASSLQFWTGKNTGELFFGEGSRLTVL.

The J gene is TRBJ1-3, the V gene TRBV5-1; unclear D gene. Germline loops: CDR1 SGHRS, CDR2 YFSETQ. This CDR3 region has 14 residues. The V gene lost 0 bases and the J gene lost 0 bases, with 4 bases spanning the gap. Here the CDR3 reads CASSLGGSGNTIYF. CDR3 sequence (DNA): TGCGCCAGCAGCTTGGGCGGCTCTGGAAACACCATATATTTT.

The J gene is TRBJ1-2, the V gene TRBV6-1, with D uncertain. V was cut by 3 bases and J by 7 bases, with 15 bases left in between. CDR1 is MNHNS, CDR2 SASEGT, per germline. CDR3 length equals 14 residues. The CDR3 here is CASSDGKIGGGYTF. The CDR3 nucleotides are TGTGCCAGCAGTGACGGGAAGATTGGCGGTGGCTACACCTTC.

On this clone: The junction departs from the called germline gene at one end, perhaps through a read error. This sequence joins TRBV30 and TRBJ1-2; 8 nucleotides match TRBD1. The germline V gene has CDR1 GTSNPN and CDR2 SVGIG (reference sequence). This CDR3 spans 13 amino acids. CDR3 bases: TGTGTCTGGAGTACGAAGGGGACAGGTGGCTACAACTTC. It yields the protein CVWSTKGTGGYNF.

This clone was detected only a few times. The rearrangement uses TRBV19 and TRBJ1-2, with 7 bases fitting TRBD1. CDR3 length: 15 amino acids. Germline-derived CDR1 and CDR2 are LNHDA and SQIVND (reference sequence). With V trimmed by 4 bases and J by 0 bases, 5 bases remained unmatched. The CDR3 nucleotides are TGTGCCAGTAGTACCTCGACAGGGACTAACTATGGCTACACCTTC. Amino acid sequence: CASSTSTGTNYGYTF.

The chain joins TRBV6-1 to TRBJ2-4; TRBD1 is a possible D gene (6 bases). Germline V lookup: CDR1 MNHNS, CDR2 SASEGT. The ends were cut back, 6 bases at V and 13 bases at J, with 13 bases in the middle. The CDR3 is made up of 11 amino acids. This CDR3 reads CASRNPRGQYF. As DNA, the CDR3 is TGTGCCAGCAGGAATCCAAGGGGGCAGTACTTC.

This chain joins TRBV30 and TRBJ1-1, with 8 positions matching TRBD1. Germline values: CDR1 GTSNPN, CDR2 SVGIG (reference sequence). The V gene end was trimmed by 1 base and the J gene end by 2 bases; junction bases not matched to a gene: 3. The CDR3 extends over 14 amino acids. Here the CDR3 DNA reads TGTGCCTGGAGTGCCGGACAGGGAAACACTGAAGCTTTCTTT. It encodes CAWSAGQGNTEAFF.

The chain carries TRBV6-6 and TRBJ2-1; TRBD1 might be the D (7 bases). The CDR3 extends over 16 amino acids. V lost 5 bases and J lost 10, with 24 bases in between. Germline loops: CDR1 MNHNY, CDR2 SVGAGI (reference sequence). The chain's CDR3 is CASSQSEGRGAWEQFF. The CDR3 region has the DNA TGTGCCAGCAGTCAATCAGAGGGCAGGGGGGCGTGGGAGCAGTTCTTC.

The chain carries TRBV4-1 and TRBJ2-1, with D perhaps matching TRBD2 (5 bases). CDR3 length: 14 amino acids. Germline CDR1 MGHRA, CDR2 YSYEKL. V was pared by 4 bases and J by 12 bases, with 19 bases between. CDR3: CASSPPGLAAGQFF. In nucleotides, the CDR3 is TGCGCCAGCAGCCCCCCCGGGCTAGCAGCAGGGCAGTTCTTC.

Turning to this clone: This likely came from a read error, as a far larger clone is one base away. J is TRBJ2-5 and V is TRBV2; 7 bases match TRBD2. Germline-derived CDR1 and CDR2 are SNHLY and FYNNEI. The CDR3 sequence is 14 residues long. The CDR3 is CDSSAGGWEETQYF. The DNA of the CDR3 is TGTGACAGCAGTGCCGGGGGGTGGGAAGAGACCCAGTACTTC.

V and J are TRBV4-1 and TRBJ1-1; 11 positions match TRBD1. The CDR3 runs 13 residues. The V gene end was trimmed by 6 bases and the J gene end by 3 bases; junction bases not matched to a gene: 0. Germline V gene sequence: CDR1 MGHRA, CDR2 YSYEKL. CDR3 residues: CASRGQGDTEAFF. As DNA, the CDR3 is TGCGCCAGCAGGGGACAGGGGGACACTGAAGCTTTCTTT.

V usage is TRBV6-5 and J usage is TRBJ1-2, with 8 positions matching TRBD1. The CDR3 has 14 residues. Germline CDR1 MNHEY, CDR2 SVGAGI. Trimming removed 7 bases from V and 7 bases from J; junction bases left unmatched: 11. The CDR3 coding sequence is TGTGCCAGCATCCCCTCCCAGGGGGCGCTTGGCTACACCTTC. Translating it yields CASIPSQGALGYTF.